This TCR beta chain was documented in a study of T cells after somatic rescue of genetic block (dated by TCRdb to between 2020 and 2021). Some background on the complete study: The study assessed how robust, over the long term, a T-cell system was when the system had developed through somatic rescue of a genetic block in T-cell development.

The CDR3 spans 15 residues, from the cysteine through the phenylalanine. Of the read, only the CDR3 DNA is kept; its 45 bases are in frame from base 1. V loses 4 bases at its end and J loses 5 bases; junction bases beyond the gene matches: 8. Taken from the germline V gene, the CDR1 and CDR2 loops are MNHEY and SVGAGI. Concerning this clone: The antigen it recognizes is unknown. No much larger clonotype is one base removed from it; base qualities were not supplied.

Libraries were constructed by the immunoSEQ multiplex PCR assay. In TCRdb, the immuneACCESS table is reduced to in-frame sequences with V and J assigned. These tables do not hold every clone; where another copy was compared, an unresolved V gene accounts for under half, and the others remain unexplained. The sample table shows about 10,000 clones, and around 74% are seen once. The ten largest clonotypes hold less than 25% of the sample. The chain is made from TRBV6-5 and TRBJ2-5, and 9 bases in between align with TRBD1. The specimen was peripheral blood mononuclear cells (PBMCs). The source is a boy younger than 18. The CDR3 protein sequence reads: CASSWTGQGSETQYF. DNA sequence: TGTGCCAGCAGTTGGACGGGACAGGGCAGCGAGACCCAGTACTTC.